A single sample gave rise to the 3 T cell receptor beta chains below, sequenced in a study of identifying expanded T cells in peripheral blood. Here immunoSEQ multiplex PCR was the method, and the copy in TCRdb shows in-frame clones only, minus some. The table includes roughly 75,000 clones, about nine tenths detected once. Sequenced input: blood. Receptors were obtained from a person between 18 and 75 years old in good health.

The chain combines TRBV7-9 with TRBJ2-7; D perhaps matches TRBD2 (5 bases). Per germline, CDR1 SEHNR and CDR2 FQNEAQ (reference sequence). The V gene lost 5 bases and the J gene lost 4 bases, with 12 bases spanning the gap. This CDR3 region has 13 residues. The CDR3 here is CASSLLSGYEQYF. The CDR3 coding sequence is TGTGCCAGCAGCCTCCTTTCGGGATACGAGCAGTACTTC. Variable domain in full (rest from reference TRBV7-9 and TRBJ2-7): DTGVSQNPRHKITKRGQNVTFRCDPISEHNRLYWYRQTLGQGPEFLTYFQNEAQLEKSRLLSDRFSAERPKGSFSTLEIQRTEQGDSAMYLCASSLLSGYEQYFGPGTRLTVT.

The rearrangement joins TRBV7-2 to TRBJ1-1, with D possibly matching TRBD1 (5 bases). In germline, CDR1 is SGHTA, CDR2 FQGNSA. Trimming cost V 1 base and J 3 bases, with 9 bases left between them. This CDR3 contains 14 residues. The CDR3 reads CASSLVGADTEAFF. The CDR3 DNA reads TGTGCCAGCAGCTTAGTAGGGGCGGACACTGAAGCTTTCTTT.

The chain combines TRBV19 with TRBJ1-2; D is undetermined. Germline-derived CDR1 and CDR2 are LNHDA and SQIVND (reference sequence). The CDR3 is made up of 12 amino acids. Trimming shortened V by 6 bases and J by 5 bases, and 10 bases separated the two germline ends. CDR3 in amino acids: CASSKGGYGYTF. The DNA for the CDR3 is TGTGCCAGTAGCAAAGGCGGGTATGGCTACACCTTC.